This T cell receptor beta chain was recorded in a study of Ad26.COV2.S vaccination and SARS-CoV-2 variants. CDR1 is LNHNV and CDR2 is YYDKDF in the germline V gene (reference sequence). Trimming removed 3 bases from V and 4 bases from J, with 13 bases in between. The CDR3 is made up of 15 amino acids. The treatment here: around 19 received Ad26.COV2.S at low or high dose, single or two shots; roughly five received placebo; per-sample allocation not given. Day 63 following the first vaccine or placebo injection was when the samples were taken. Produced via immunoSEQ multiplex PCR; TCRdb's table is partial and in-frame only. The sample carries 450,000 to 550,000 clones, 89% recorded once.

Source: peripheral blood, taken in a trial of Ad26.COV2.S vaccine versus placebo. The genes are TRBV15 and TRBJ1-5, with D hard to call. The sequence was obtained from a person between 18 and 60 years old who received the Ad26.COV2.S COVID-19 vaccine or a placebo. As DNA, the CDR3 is TGTGCCACCAGCAGGCCACCGGGTTTTAATCAGCCCCAGCATTTT. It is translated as CATSRPPGFNQPQHF.